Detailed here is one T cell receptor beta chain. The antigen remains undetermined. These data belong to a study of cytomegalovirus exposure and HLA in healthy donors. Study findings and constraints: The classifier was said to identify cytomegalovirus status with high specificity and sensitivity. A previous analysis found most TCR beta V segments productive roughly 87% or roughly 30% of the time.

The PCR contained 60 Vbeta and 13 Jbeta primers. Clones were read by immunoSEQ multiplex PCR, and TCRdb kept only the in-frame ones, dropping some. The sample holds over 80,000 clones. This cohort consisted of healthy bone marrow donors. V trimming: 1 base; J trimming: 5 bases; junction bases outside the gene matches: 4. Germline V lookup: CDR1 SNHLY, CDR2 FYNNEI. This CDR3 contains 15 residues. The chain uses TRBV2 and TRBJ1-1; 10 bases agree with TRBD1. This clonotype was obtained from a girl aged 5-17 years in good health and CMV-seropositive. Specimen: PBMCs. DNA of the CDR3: TGTGCCAGCAGTGAAGAGGGACAGGGGATTACTGAAGCTTTCTTT. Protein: CASSEEGQGITEAFF.